This entry concerns a single T cell receptor beta chain. Only in-frame clones appear in the TCRdb table, and some are missing; sequencing was by immunoSEQ multiplex PCR. This table has about 480,000 clones, approximately 88% appearing once. These data come from a study of Ad26.COV2.S vaccination and SARS-CoV-2 variants. After removal of 0 bases from V and 6 bases from J, the junction contained 0 bases not matched to a gene. The CDR3 loop spans 13 amino acids. Noted treatment: around 19 received Ad26.COV2.S at low or high dose, single or two shots; 5 received placebo; per-sample allocation not given. Repertoires come from day 63 after the first vaccine or placebo injection.

This material consisted of peripheral blood, taken in a trial of Ad26.COV2.S vaccine versus placebo. This TCR was sampled from a person between 18 and 65 years old who received the Ad26.COV2.S COVID-19 vaccine or a placebo. The chain recombines TRBV12-3 or TRBV12-4 with TRBJ1-2, with TRBD1 identical over 8 bases. Here the CDR3 reads CASSLADRDGYTF. In nucleotides, the CDR3 is TGTGCCAGCAGTTTAGCGGACAGGGATGGCTACACCTTC.